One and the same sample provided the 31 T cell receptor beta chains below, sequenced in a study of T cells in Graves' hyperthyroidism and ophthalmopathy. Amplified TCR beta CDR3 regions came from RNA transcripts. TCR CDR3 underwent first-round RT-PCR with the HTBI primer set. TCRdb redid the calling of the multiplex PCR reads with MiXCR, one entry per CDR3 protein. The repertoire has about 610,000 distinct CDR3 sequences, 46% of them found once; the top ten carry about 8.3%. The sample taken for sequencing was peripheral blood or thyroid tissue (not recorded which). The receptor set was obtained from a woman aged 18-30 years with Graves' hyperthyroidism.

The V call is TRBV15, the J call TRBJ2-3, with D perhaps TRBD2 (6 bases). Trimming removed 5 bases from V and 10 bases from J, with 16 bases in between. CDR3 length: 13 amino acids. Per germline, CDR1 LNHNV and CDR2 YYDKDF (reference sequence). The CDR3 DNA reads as TGTGCCACCAGCCATACAGGCAGGGAGGCGCAGTATTTT. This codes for CATSHTGREAQYF.

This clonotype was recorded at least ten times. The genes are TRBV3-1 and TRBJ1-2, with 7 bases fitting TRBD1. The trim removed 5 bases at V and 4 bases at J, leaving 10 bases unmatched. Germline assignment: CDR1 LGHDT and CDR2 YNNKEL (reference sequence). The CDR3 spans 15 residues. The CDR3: CASSVATGSGYGYTF. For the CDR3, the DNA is TGTGCCAGCAGCGTAGCGACAGGGTCAGGCTATGGCTACACCTTC.

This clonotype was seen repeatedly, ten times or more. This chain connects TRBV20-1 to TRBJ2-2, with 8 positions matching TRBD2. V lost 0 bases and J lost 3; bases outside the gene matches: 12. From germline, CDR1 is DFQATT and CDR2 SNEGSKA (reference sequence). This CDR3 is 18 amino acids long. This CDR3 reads CSARENRGGGRYTGELFF. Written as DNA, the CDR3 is TGCAGTGCTAGAGAGAATAGGGGTGGCGGGAGGTACACCGGGGAGCTGTTTTTT.

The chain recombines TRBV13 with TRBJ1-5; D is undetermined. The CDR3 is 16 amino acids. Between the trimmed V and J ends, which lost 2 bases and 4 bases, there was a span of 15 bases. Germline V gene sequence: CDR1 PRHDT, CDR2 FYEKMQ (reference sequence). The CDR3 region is CASSLRTVGPNQPQHF. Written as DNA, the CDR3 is TGTGCCAGCAGCTTACGGACCGTAGGCCCAAATCAGCCCCAGCATTTT.

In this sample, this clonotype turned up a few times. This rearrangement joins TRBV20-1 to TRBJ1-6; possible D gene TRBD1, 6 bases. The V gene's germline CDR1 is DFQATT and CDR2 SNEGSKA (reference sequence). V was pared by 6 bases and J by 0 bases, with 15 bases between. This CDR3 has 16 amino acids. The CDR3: CSAGHQGSSYNSPLHF. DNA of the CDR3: TGCAGTGCGGGGCACCAGGGGAGCTCCTATAATTCACCCCTCCACTTT.

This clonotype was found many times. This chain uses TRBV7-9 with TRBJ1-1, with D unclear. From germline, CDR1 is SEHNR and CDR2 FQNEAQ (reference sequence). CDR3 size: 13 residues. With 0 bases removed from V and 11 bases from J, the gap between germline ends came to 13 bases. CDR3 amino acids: CASSLAGDLDAFF. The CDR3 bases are TGTGCCAGCAGCTTAGCCGGAGACCTTGACGCTTTCTTT.

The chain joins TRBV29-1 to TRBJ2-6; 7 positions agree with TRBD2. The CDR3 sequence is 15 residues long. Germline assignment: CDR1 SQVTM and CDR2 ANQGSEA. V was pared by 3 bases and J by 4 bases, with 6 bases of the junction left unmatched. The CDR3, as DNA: TGCAGCGTTGAGGCTAGCGGCACAGGGGCCAACGTCCTGACTTTC. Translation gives CSVEASGTGANVLTF. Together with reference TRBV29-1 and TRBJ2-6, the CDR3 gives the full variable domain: SAVISQKPSRDICQRGTSLTIQCQVDSQVTMMFWYRQQPGQSLTLIATANQGSEATYESGFVIDKFPISRPNLTFSTLTVSNMSPEDSSIYLCSVEASGTGANVLTFGAGSRLTVL.

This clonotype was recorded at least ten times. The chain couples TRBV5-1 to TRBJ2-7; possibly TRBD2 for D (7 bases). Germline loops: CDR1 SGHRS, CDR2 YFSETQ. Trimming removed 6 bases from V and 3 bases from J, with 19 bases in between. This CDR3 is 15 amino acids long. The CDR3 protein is CASKEGGRRFYEQYF. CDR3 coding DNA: TGCGCCAGCAAGGAGGGGGGGCGGCGGTTCTACGAGCAGTACTTC. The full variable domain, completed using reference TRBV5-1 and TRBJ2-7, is KAGVTQTPRYLIKTRGQQVTLSCSPISGHRSVSWYQQTPGQGLQFLFEYFSETQRNKGNFPGRFSGRQFSNSRSEMNVSTLELGDSALYLCASKEGGRRFYEQYFGPGTRLTVT.

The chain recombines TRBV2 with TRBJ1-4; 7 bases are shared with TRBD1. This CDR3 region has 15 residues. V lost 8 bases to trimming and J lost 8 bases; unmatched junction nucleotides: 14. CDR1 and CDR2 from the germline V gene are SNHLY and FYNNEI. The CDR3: CASGGTRDSGEKLFF. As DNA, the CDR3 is TGTGCCAGCGGAGGAACTCGGGACAGCGGGGAAAAACTGTTTTTT.

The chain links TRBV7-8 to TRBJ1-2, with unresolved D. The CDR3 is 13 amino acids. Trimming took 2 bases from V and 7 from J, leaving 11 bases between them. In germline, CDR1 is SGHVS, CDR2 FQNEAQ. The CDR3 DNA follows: TGTGCCAGCAGCTTAAGTACGGGAGGTGGCTACACCTTC. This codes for CASSLSTGGGYTF.

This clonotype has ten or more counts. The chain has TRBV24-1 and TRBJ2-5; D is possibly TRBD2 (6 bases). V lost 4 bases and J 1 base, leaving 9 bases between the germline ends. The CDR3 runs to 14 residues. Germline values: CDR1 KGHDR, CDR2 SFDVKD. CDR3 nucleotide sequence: TGTGCCACCAGTGAAGCGGGCCTCCAAGAGACCCAGTACTTC. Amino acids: CATSEAGLQETQYF.

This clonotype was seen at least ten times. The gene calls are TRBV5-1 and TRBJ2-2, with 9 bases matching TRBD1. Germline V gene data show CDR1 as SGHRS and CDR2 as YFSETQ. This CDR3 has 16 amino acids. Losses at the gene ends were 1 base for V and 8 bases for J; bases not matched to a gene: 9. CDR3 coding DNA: TGCGCCAGCAGCTTGTCTTTGGAACAGGGGGCTGGGGAGCTGTTTTTT. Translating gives CASSLSLEQGAGELFF.

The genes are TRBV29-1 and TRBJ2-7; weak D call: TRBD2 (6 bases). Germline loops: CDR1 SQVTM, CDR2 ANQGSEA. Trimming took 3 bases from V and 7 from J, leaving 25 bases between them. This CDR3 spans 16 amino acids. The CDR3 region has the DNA TGCAGCGTTGAGCTCCCATGGTCGGCCGGGGGTAATGAGCAGTACTTC. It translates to CSVELPWSAGGNEQYF.

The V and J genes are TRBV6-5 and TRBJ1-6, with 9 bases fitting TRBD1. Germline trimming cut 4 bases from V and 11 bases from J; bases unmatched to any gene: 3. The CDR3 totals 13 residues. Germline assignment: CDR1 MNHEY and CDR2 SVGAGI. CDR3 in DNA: TGTGCCAGCAGTTCGGACAGGGGTACACCCCTCCACTTT. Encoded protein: CASSSDRGTPLHF.

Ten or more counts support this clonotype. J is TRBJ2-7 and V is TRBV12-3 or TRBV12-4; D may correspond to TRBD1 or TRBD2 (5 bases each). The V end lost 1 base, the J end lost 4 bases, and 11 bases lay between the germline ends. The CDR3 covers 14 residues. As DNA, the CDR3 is TGTGCCAGCAGTTTAGTCGTCAGGGAGTACGAGCAGTACTTC. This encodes CASSLVVREYEQYF.

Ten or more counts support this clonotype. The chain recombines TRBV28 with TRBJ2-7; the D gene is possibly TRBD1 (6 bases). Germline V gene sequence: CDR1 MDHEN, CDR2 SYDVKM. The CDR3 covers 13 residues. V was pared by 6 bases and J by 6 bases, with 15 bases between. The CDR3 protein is CASRNRVLSEQYF. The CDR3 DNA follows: TGTGCCAGCAGAAACAGGGTGCTCAGCGAGCAGTACTTC.

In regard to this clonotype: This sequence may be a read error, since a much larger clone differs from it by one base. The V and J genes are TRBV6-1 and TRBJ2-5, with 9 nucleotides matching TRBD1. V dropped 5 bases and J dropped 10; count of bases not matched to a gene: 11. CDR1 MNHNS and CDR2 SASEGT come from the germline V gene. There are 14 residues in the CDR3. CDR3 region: CASSRPDRQGDQYF. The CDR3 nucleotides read TGTGCCAGCAGTCGGCCGGATAGACAGGGGGACCAGTACTTC.

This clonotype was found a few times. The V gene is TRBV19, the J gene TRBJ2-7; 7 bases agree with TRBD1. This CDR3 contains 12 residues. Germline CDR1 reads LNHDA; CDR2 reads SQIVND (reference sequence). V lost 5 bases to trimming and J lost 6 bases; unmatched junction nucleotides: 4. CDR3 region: CASSEKGAEQYF. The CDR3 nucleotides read TGTGCCAGTAGTGAAAAGGGGGCCGAGCAGTACTTC.

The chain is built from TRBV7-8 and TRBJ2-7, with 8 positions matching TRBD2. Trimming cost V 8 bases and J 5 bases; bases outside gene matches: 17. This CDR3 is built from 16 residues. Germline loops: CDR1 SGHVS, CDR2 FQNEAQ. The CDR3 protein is CASAASSTSGSDEQYF. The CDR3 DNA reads TGTGCCAGCGCGGCCAGCTCAACCAGCGGGAGCGACGAGCAGTACTTC.

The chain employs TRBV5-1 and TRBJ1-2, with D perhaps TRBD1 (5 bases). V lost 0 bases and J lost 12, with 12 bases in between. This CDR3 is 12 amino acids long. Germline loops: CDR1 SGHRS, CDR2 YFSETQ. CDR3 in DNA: TGCGCCAGCAGCTTGGAAGGGATGGACAACACCTTC. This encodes CASSLEGMDNTF.

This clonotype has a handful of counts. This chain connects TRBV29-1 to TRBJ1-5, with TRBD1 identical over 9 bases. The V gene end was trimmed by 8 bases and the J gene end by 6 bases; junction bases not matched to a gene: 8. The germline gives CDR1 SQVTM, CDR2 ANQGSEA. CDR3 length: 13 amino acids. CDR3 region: CSQVTDRGQPQHF. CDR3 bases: TGCAGCCAAGTGACGGACAGGGGTCAGCCCCAGCATTTT.

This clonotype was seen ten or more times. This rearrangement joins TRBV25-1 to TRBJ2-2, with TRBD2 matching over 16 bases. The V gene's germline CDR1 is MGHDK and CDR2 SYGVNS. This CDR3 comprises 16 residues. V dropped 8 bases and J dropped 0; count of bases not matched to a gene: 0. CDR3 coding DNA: TGTGCCAGCGGGACTAGCGGGAGGGCGAACACCGGGGAGCTGTTTTTT. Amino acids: CASGTSGRANTGELFF.

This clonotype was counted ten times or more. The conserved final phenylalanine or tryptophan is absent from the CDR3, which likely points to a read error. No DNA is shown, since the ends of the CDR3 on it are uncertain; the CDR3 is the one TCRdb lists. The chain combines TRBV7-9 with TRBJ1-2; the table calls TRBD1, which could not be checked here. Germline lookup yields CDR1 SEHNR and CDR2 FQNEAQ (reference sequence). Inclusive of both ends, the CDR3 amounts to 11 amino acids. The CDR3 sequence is CASSAGQGHDI.

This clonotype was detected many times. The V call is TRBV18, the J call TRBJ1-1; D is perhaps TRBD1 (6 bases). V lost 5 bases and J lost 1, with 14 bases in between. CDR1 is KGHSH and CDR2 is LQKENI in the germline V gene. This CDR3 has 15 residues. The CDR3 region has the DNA TGTGCCAGCTCAACCCTCGGACAGCAGAACACTGAAGCTTTCTTT. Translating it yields CASSTLGQQNTEAFF.

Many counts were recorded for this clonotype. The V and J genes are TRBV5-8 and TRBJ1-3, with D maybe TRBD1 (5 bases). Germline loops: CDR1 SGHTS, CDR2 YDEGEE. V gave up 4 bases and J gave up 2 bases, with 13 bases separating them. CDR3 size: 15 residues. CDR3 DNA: TGTGCCAGCAGCCGACAGTCGAGGACTGGAAACACCATATATTTT. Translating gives CASSRQSRTGNTIYF.

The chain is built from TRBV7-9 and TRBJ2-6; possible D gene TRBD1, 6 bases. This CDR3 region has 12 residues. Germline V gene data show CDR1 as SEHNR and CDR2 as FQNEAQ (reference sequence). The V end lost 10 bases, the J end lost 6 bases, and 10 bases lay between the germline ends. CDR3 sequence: CATQGQANVLTF. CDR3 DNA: TGTGCCACCCAGGGACAGGCCAACGTCCTGACTTTC.

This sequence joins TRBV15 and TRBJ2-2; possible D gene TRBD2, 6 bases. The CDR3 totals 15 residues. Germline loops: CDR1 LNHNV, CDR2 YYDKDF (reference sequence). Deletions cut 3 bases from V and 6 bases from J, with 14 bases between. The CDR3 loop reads CATSSEVGGSGELFF. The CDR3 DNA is TGTGCCACCAGCAGCGAGGTGGGGGGATCCGGGGAGCTGTTTTTT.

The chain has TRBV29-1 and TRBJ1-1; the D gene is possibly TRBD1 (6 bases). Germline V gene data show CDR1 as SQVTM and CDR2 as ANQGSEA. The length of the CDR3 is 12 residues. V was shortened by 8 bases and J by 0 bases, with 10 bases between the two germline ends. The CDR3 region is CSQGQMNTEAFF. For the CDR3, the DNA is TGCAGCCAAGGACAGATGAACACTGAAGCTTTCTTT.

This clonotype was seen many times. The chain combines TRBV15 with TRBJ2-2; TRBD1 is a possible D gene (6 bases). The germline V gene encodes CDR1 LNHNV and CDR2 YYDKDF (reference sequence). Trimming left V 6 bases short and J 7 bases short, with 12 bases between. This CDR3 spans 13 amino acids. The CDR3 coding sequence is TGTGCCACCAGATGGGGGCAAGACGGGGAGCTGTTTTTT. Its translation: CATRWGQDGELFF.

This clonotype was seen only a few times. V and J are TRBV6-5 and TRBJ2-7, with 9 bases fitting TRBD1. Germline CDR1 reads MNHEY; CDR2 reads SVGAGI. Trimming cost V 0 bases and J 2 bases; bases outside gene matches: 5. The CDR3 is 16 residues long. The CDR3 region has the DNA TGTGCCAGCAGTTACTCGTGGACAGGGGATCCCTACGAGCAGTACTTC. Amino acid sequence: CASSYSWTGDPYEQYF.

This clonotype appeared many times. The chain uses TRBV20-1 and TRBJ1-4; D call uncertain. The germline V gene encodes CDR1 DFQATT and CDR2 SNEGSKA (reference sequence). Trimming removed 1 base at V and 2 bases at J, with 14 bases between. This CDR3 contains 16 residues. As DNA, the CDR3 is TGCAGTGCTAGAGGGGTCCGTAGCACGACTAATGAAAAACTGTTTTTT. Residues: CSARGVRSTTNEKLFF.